Presented here are 2 T cell receptor beta chains from one specimen sequenced in a study of T cell responses to AZD1222 COVID-19 vaccine (dated by TCRdb to about 2021). The library relied on the immunoSEQ multiplex PCR assay. TCRdb took this table from immuneACCESS and kept in-frame rearrangements with V and J called. Such tables lack part of the clones; where checked against another copy, unresolved V genes explain under half of the gap, and the rest is unexplained. The sample table shows fewer than 150,000 clones, and about 90% are seen once. Jointly, the top ten make up under 2.5% of the sample. This sample's time point label indicates: baseline before first vaccination. The sequenced sample was peripheral blood, obtained on day 0 of AZD1222 vaccination. These receptors were taken from an adult in good health.

The chain joins TRBV4-1 to TRBJ1-1; D gene unclear. Germline V gene sequence: CDR1 MGHRA, CDR2 YSYEKL. The CDR3 contains 20 residues. Trimming took off 2 bases at V and 3 bases at J, with 28 bases between the two ends. CDR3 sequence (DNA): TGCGCCAGCAGCCAATATAAGAATAAAGACGACACCCTTAGGGACACTGAAGCTTTCTTT. Translation gives CASSQYKNKDDTLRDTEAFF.

The CDR3 protein is CASSVAGTATNEKLFF. CDR3 sequence (DNA): TGTGCCAGCAGTGTTGCAGGGACCGCAACTAATGAAAAACTGTTTTTT. The chain uses TRBV2 and TRBJ1-4, with D possibly matching TRBD1 (5 bases). Trimming took off 4 bases at V and 0 bases at J, with 12 bases between the two ends. Germline V gene lookup returns CDR1 SNHLY and CDR2 FYNNEI. This CDR3 spans 16 amino acids.